One sample yielded the 30 T cell receptor beta chains listed below, sequenced in a study of blood T cell repertoires in COVID-19. Some clones are missing from TCRdb's copy, which holds only in-frame ones; the method was immunoSEQ multiplex PCR. The table has 170,000 or so clones, approximately 87% seen once. Sequencing input: peripheral blood. These receptor sequences come from a woman in her 70s with COVID-19, enrolled during active disease.

The gene calls are TRBV28 and TRBJ2-1; 11 nucleotides align to TRBD2. CDR3 length equals 15 residues. J was trimmed by 3 bases and V by 6 bases; bases with no gene match: 4. Germline values: CDR1 MDHEN, CDR2 SYDVKM. The CDR3 sequence: CASSSTSGSYNEQFF. For the CDR3, the DNA is TGTGCCAGCAGCTCAACTAGCGGGAGCTACAATGAGCAGTTCTTC.

This clone appeared many times. The chain links TRBV6-2 or TRBV6-3 to TRBJ1-1; 7 nucleotides align to TRBD1. The CDR3 sequence is 13 residues long. V dropped 4 bases and J dropped 5; count of bases not matched to a gene: 4. Germline CDR1 reads MNHEY; CDR2 reads SVGEGT. Here the CDR3 DNA reads TGTGCCAGCAGTTTCAGGGGGAGGACTGAAGCTTTCTTT. Protein product: CASSFRGRTEAFF.

The CDR3 loop is CSASLLLETQYF. The CDR3 DNA follows: TGCAGTGCTAGTCTTCTTTTGGAGACCCAGTACTTC. V gene TRBV20-1 combines with J gene TRBJ2-5; D gene ambiguous. The germline gives CDR1 DFQATT, CDR2 SNEGSKA (reference sequence). The V end lost 3 bases, the J end lost 5 bases, and 10 bases lay between the germline ends. There are 12 residues in the CDR3.

V is TRBV12-5 and J is TRBJ2-3, with 13 positions matching TRBD2. Germline V gives CDR1 LGHNT, CDR2 FRNRAP. CDR3 length equals 16 residues. J lost 4 bases, V lost 3 bases, and 4 bases had no gene match. The CDR3 DNA reads as TGTGCTAGTGGTTTAGGACTAGCGGGAGAGGCAGATACGCAGTATTTT. Translated, it gives CASGLGLAGEADTQYF.

The chain carries TRBV19 and TRBJ1-1; TRBD1 matches 12 bases. Germline lookup yields CDR1 LNHDA and CDR2 SQIVND (reference sequence). This CDR3 spans 15 amino acids. V trimming: 4 bases; J trimming: 6 bases; junction bases outside the gene matches: 6. CDR3 DNA: TGTGCCAGTAGTACCACGGGACAGGGGGCCTCTGAAGCTTTCTTT. Translated, it gives CASSTTGQGASEAFF.

This chain links TRBV18 with TRBJ2-2; tentative D call: TRBD1 (6 bases). This CDR3 spans 14 amino acids. Per germline, CDR1 KGHSH and CDR2 LQKENI. Trimming pared 2 bases from V and 6 bases from J, leaving 10 bases between. The chain's CDR3 is CASSPSQGPGELFF. DNA of the CDR3: TGTGCCAGCTCACCATCTCAGGGGCCCGGGGAGCTGTTTTTT.

The rearrangement uses TRBV12-3 or TRBV12-4 and TRBJ1-1, with D unclear. This CDR3 is built from 12 residues. V gave up 0 bases and J gave up 4 bases, with 3 bases separating them. CDR3 residues: CASSLALTEAFF. In DNA form, the CDR3 reads TGTGCCAGCAGTTTAGCACTCACTGAAGCTTTCTTT.

This clone is a singleton in its sample. The chain joins TRBV2 to TRBJ1-2; 7 bases align to TRBD1. The V segment lost 6 bases and the J segment 4 bases; nucleotides outside the gene matches: 11. Germline V gene lookup returns CDR1 SNHLY and CDR2 FYNNEI. This CDR3 has 15 residues. The CDR3 here is CASREHEGAVYGYTF. In DNA form, the CDR3 reads TGTGCCAGCAGAGAGCATGAGGGGGCGGTCTATGGCTACACCTTC.

V usage is TRBV18 and J usage is TRBJ2-1; 12 nucleotides match TRBD2. This CDR3 has 16 residues. V shed 4 bases and J 7 bases; nucleotides not matched to a gene: 8. Per the germline V gene, CDR1 is KGHSH and CDR2 is LQKENI. The CDR3 sequence: CASSRTSGTERNEQFF. The CDR3 DNA reads as TGTGCCAGCTCACGGACTAGCGGGACCGAAAGAAATGAGCAGTTCTTC.

CDR3 residues: CAWSPPGTGNTEAFF. As DNA, the CDR3 is TGTGCCTGGAGCCCCCCGGGGACAGGGAACACTGAAGCTTTCTTT. The chain employs TRBV30 and TRBJ1-1, with 8 bases fitting TRBD1. This CDR3 has 15 residues. Germline V gives CDR1 GTSNPN, CDR2 SVGIG (reference sequence). Losses at the gene ends were 3 bases for V and 1 base for J; bases not matched to a gene: 7.

V usage is TRBV28 and J usage is TRBJ1-5, with D hard to call. The ends were cut back, 6 bases at V and 1 base at J, with 19 bases in the middle. The CDR3 spans 17 residues. Germline V gene data show CDR1 as MDHEN and CDR2 as SYDVKM. The CDR3 DNA follows: TGTGCCAGCAGGCCTAATGAGGGAGGGATAAGCAATCAGCCCCAGCATTTT. Its protein product is CASRPNEGGISNQPQHF.

The V call is TRBV10-3, the J call TRBJ2-1; 8 bases match TRBD2. This CDR3 is 13 amino acids long. V was clipped by 8 bases and J by 5 bases; unmatched bases: 5. The germline gives CDR1 ENHRY, CDR2 SYGVKD. The CDR3 is CAIAGGHNNEQFF. The CDR3 DNA sequence: TGTGCCATCGCGGGAGGCCATAACAATGAGCAGTTCTTC.

The chain uses TRBV5-1 and TRBJ1-3; 7 bases map to TRBD1. The CDR3 length is 17 residues. Germline V gene sequence: CDR1 SGHRS, CDR2 YFSETQ. V shed 4 bases, J shed 3 bases, and the junction held 13 bases outside the gene matches. The DNA for the CDR3 is TGCGCCAGCAGCCCCGAGTACGACAGGGTTTTTGGAAACACCATATATTTT. Its protein product is CASSPEYDRVFGNTIYF.

The gene calls are TRBV5-6 and TRBJ2-3; 8 bases are a match to TRBD2. The length of the CDR3 is 15 residues. CDR1 and CDR2 (germline): SGHDT, YYEEEE. Unmatched junction bases numbered 6, after V lost 1 base and J lost 5 bases. The CDR3 bases are TGTGCCAGCAGCTTGATCAGCGGGAGAAAAGATACGCAGTATTTT. The encoded protein is CASSLISGRKDTQYF.

The chain employs TRBV9 and TRBJ2-5, with D uncertain. Trimming took off 0 bases at V and 5 bases at J, with 5 bases between the two ends. Germline V gene data show CDR1 as SGDLS and CDR2 as YYNGEE. This CDR3 region has 12 residues. The DNA for the CDR3 is TGTGCCAGCAGCGTAGTAGATGAGACCCAGTACTTC. Its protein product is CASSVVDETQYF.

The chain carries TRBV5-4 and TRBJ2-3; maybe TRBD2 (6 bases). The CDR3 is made up of 16 amino acids. Trimming pared 2 bases from V and 4 bases from J, leaving 17 bases between. Germline-derived CDR1 and CDR2 are SGHNT and YYREEE (reference sequence). In DNA, the CDR3 is TGTGCCAGCAGCTTAAAACTAGCCGGGTTGGCAGATACGCAGTATTTT. Its protein is CASSLKLAGLADTQYF.

The chain joins TRBV30 to TRBJ2-7; TRBD2 agrees at 13 bases. Germline V lookup: CDR1 GTSNPN, CDR2 SVGIG (reference sequence). This CDR3 is 14 amino acids long. After removal of 7 bases from V and 0 bases from J, the junction contained 3 bases not matched to a gene. CDR3 in DNA: TGTGCCTACCGGACTAGCGGGAGCTCCTACGAGCAGTACTTC. Protein: CAYRTSGSSYEQYF.

V usage is TRBV6-1 and J usage is TRBJ2-7; D is perhaps TRBD2 (6 bases). Trimming left V 3 bases short and J 0 bases short, with 12 bases between. The CDR3 contains 15 residues. Germline lookup yields CDR1 MNHNS and CDR2 SASEGT. The CDR3 nucleotides are TGTGCCAGCAGTGAGGGAGGATCTCTCTCCTACGAGCAGTACTTC. It is translated as CASSEGGSLSYEQYF.

The rearrangement joins TRBV5-1 to TRBJ2-5; D may be TRBD2 (6 bases). Germline CDR1 and CDR2: SGHRS and YFSETQ. Trimming removed 7 bases at V and 1 base at J, with 8 bases between. This CDR3 has 12 amino acids. CDR3 loop: CASRTTQETQYF. Here the CDR3 DNA reads TGCGCCAGCCGGACTACCCAAGAGACCCAGTACTTC. The full variable domain, in which reference TRBV5-1 and TRBJ2-5 provide the parts outside the CDR3, is KAGVTQTPRYLIKTRGQQVTLSCSPISGHRSVSWYQQTPGQGLQFLFEYFSETQRNKGNFPGRFSGRQFSNSRSEMNVSTLELGDSALYLCASRTTQETQYFGPGTRLLVL.

The chain combines TRBV6-5 with TRBJ2-7; 8 bases are shared with TRBD1. V lost 2 bases, J lost 4 bases, and 7 bases stayed unmatched. Per the germline V gene, CDR1 is MNHEY and CDR2 is SVGAGI. The CDR3 spans 15 residues. CDR3 sequence reads: CASSYIGQGIYEQYF. The DNA for the CDR3 is TGTGCCAGCAGTTACATCGGACAGGGCATTTACGAGCAGTACTTC.

The chain uses TRBV24-1 and TRBJ1-2, with D perhaps matching TRBD1 (5 bases). In germline, CDR1 is KGHDR, CDR2 SFDVKD. Trimming pared 4 bases from V and 5 bases from J, leaving 10 bases between. This CDR3 region has 13 residues. The CDR3 here is CATSDRVGYGYTF. The DNA for the CDR3 is TGTGCCACCAGTGACAGGGTTGGTTATGGCTACACCTTC.

CDR3 protein: CSLGLVAEHNEQFF. CDR3 bases: TGCAGCCTCGGTCTAGTGGCGGAACACAATGAGCAGTTCTTC. This rearrangement joins TRBV29-1 to TRBJ2-1; D unclear. Trimming took off 8 bases at V and 5 bases at J, with 19 bases between the two ends. CDR3 length equals 14 residues. Germline V lookup: CDR1 SQVTM, CDR2 ANQGSEA.

The V gene is TRBV7-9, the J gene TRBJ2-3, with TRBD2 matching 10 bases. The V gene's germline CDR1 is SEHNR and CDR2 FQNEAQ (reference sequence). V shed 6 bases, J shed 4 bases, and the junction held 7 bases outside the gene matches. The CDR3 runs to 15 residues. DNA of the CDR3: TGTGCCAGCAGACCAAAGCGGGAGGGGGCAGATACGCAGTATTTT. This codes for CASRPKREGADTQYF.

The CDR3, as DNA: TGCAGCGTTGACCCGACAGGGATAGTTGAAGCTTTCTTT. Protein product: CSVDPTGIVEAFF. The rearrangement uses TRBV29-1 and TRBJ1-1; 7 bases are a match to TRBD1. V trimming: 3 bases; J trimming: 7 bases; junction bases outside the gene matches: 8. The CDR3 runs to 13 residues. CDR1 SQVTM and CDR2 ANQGSEA come from the germline V gene. The full variable domain, in which reference TRBV29-1 and TRBJ1-1 provide the parts outside the CDR3, is SAVISQKPSRDICQRGTSLTIQCQVDSQVTMMFWYRQQPGQSLTLIATANQGSEATYESGFVIDKFPISRPNLTFSTLTVSNMSPEDSSIYLCSVDPTGIVEAFFGQGTRLTVV.

This chain uses TRBV30 with TRBJ1-1, with a tentative D call TRBD1 (5 bases). CDR1 is GTSNPN and CDR2 is SVGIG in the germline V gene (reference sequence). The CDR3 covers 14 residues. V was shortened by 4 bases and J by 6 bases, with 18 bases between the two germline ends. The CDR3 DNA reads TGTGCCTGGAAGATAGGCAGGGTTAATTCTGAAGCTTTCTTT. Its protein product is CAWKIGRVNSEAFF.

This clone is classed as medium-sized (0.01 to 0.1%). This sequence joins TRBV28 and TRBJ1-1; D may be TRBD1 (5 bases). Trimming left V 3 bases short and J 8 bases short, with 7 bases between. The V gene's germline CDR1 is MDHEN and CDR2 SYDVKM. The CDR3 extends over 11 amino acids. The CDR3 region has the DNA TGTGCCAGCAGTTTGGGGGGGGAAGCTTTCTTT. Protein sequence: CASSLGGEAFF. Looking up the rest from reference TRBV28 and TRBJ1-1 gives the full variable domain: DVKVTQSSRYLVKRTGEKVFLECVQDMDHENMFWYRQDPGLGLRLIYFSYDVKMKEKGDIPEGYSVSREKKERFSLILESASTNQTSMYLCASSLGGEAFFGQGTRLTVV.

V gene TRBV27 combines with J gene TRBJ1-1; D may be TRBD1 (6 bases). The germline V gene has CDR1 MNHEY and CDR2 SMNVEV (reference sequence). Trimming left V 5 bases short and J 11 bases short, with 12 bases between. The CDR3 runs 11 residues. The CDR3 loop reads CASSTGRAAFF. Here the CDR3 DNA reads TGTGCCAGCAGTACAGGGCGGGCGGCTTTCTTT.

The V gene is TRBV19, the J gene TRBJ2-2, with D maybe TRBD2 (6 bases). Germline CDR1 and CDR2: LNHDA and SQIVND (reference sequence). Trimming pared 8 bases from V and 2 bases from J, leaving 12 bases between. The CDR3 extends over 14 amino acids. The CDR3 is CASGLARNTGELFF. Written as DNA, the CDR3 is TGTGCCAGTGGTCTAGCGCGAAACACCGGGGAGCTGTTTTTT.

The chain combines TRBV19 with TRBJ1-6, with D tentatively TRBD1 (6 bases). This CDR3 region has 15 residues. CDR1 is LNHDA, CDR2 SQIVND, per germline (reference sequence). Deletions cut 0 bases from V and 6 bases from J, with 9 bases between. The CDR3 protein is CASSIEDSGNSPLHF. The DNA for the CDR3 is TGTGCCAGTAGTATAGAGGACAGCGGTAATTCACCCCTCCACTTT.

This chain connects TRBV7-9 to TRBJ2-1; TRBD2 might be the D (6 bases). The CDR3 loop spans 16 amino acids. Per the germline V gene, CDR1 is SEHNR and CDR2 is FQNEAQ (reference sequence). V lost 1 base to trimming and J lost 0 bases, with 10 bases between them. This CDR3 reads CASSLGRGSSYNEQFF. The CDR3 coding sequence is TGTGCCAGCAGCTTAGGTCGGGGGAGCTCCTACAATGAGCAGTTCTTC.